The sequence of this T cell receptor beta chain was determined in a study of OX40 agonist ivuxolimab in advanced cancers. On the study more broadly: The patients received ivuxolimab by intravenous route every 2 weeks at 0.01 to 10 mg/kg.

This CDR3 has 12 residues. Trimming cost V 3 bases and J 5 bases, with 4 bases left between them. Germline CDR1 reads SGHDN; CDR2 reads FVKESK. The assay was immunoSEQ multiplex PCR, and TCRdb's table has in-frame clones only and misses some. Of 50,000 or so clones in the sample, about 85% were seen once. Study outcomes and limitations: In CD8+ T cells, expanded clones were on average more numerous than in CD4+. Nonresponders included some who also had low normalized T-cell clonal expansion.

Concerning this clone itself: Antigen specificity is unknown.

The gene calls are TRBV14 and TRBJ2-2, with D uncertain. The sequencing used CD4+ or CD8+ T cells sorted from blood, collected in a trial of the OX40 agonist ivuxolimab. This clonotype was obtained from an adult with an advanced solid tumor such as melanoma, head and neck, liver or kidney cancer. In DNA, the CDR3 is TGTGCCAGCAGCCACGCTACCGGGGAGCTGTTTTTT. This codes for CASSHATGELFF.